The clone carrying this T cell receptor (beta chain) showed up just once. The antigen remains unidentified. For the second PCR, which ran for roughly 6 to 12 cycles, a sample-barcoded 5' primer and a J-beta primer mix were used. Carrying 12 random nucleotides, a template-switch adaptor labeled each individual cDNA molecule. TCRdb recomputed calls from the 5' RACE reads with MiXCR, one row per CDR3 protein. The table has 2 million or so distinct CDR3 sequences, 40% to 55% seen once. This entry belongs to a study of blood T cells in healthy people across ages. Germline lookup yields CDR1 DFQATT and CDR2 SNEGSKA (reference sequence). V was pared by 3 bases and J by 3 bases, with 6 bases between. The CDR3 spans 12 residues. General study results and limits: Older age went with lower TCR beta diversity per million T cells, in a roughly linear way. Diversity was higher, and naive CD4+ cells more numerous, in long-lived donors than in aged donors. The lack of PBMC sorting stopped any conclusive naive versus antigen-experienced comparison.

The V gene is TRBV20-1, the J gene TRBJ1-5; no clear D gene. The sequencing sample was made of blood. The sequence came from a woman aged 40 to 50 in good health. The chain's CDR3 is CSASRANQPQHF. In DNA form, the CDR3 reads TGCAGTGCTAGTCGGGCCAATCAGCCCCAGCATTTT.